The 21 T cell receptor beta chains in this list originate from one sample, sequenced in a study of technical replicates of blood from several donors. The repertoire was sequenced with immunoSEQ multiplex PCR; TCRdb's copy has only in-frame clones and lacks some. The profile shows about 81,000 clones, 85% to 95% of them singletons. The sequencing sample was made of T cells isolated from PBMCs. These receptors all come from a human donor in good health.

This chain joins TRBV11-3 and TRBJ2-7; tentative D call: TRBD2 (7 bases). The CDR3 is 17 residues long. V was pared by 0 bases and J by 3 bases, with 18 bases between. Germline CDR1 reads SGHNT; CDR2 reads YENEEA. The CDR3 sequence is CASSLDGGGTRGYEQYF. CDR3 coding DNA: TGTGCCAGCAGCTTAGATGGGGGAGGGACAAGGGGCTACGAGCAGTACTTC. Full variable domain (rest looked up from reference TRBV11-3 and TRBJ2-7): EAGVVQSPRYKIIEKKQPVAFWCNPISGHNTLYWYLQNLGQGPELLIRYENEEAVDDSQLPKDRFSAERLKGVDSTLKIQPAELGDSAVYLCASSLDGGGTRGYEQYFGPGTRLTVT.

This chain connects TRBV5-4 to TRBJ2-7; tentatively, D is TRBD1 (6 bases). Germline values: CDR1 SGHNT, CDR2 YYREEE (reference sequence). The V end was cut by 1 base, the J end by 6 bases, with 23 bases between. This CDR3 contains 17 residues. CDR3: CASSLKIGGGSSVEQYF. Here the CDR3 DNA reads TGTGCCAGCAGCTTGAAGATCGGTGGGGGCAGCTCGGTCGAGCAGTACTTC.

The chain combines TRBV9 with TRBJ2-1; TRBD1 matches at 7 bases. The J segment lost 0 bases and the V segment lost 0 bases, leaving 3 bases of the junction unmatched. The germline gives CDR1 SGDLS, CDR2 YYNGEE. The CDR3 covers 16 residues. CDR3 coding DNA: TGTGCCAGCAGCGTAGGACAGGGTAACTCCTACAATGAGCAGTTCTTC. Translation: CASSVGQGNSYNEQFF.

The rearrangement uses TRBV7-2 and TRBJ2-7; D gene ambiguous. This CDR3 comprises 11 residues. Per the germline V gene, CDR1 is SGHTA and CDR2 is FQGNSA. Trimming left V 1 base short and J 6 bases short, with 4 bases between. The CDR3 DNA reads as TGTGCCAGCAGCTTAGGGGCCGAGCAGTACTTC. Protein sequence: CASSLGAEQYF.

The CDR3 here is CASSTGQGIGALHF. In DNA, the CDR3 is TGTGCCAGTAGTACAGGACAGGGAATCGGGGCCCTCCACTTT. This rearrangement joins TRBV19 to TRBJ1-6; 8 bases fit TRBD1. V lost 4 bases and J lost 14; bases outside the gene matches: 10. This CDR3 spans 14 amino acids. Germline-derived CDR1 and CDR2 are LNHDA and SQIVND (reference sequence). The variable domain in full, with the rest retrieved from reference TRBV19 and TRBJ1-6, is DGGITQSPKYLFRKEGQNVTLSCEQNLNHDAMYWYRQDPGQGLRLIYYSQIVNDFQKGDIAEGYSVSREKKESFPLTVTSAQKNPTAFYLCASSTGQGIGALHFGNGTRLTVT.

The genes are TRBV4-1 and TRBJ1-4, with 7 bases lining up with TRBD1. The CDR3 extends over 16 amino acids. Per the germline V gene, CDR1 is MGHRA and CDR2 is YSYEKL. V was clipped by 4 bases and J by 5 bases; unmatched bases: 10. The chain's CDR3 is CASSRRGDSYNEKLFF. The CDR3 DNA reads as TGCGCCAGCAGCCGAAGGGGGGACAGCTACAATGAAAAACTGTTTTTT.

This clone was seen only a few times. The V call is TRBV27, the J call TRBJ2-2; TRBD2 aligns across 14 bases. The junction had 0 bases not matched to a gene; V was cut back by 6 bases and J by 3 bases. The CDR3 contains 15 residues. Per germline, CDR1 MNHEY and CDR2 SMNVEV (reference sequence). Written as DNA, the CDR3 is TGTGCCAGCAGGGGACTAGCGGGAGACACCGGGGAGCTGTTTTTT. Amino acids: CASRGLAGDTGELFF.

The CDR3 spells CASSPPGLSYGYTF. DNA for the CDR3: TGTGCCAGCAGCCCGCCGGGACTCTCCTATGGCTACACCTTC. This chain links TRBV7-9 with TRBJ1-2; the D gene is possibly TRBD1 (5 bases). Germline assignment: CDR1 SEHNR and CDR2 FQNEAQ (reference sequence). Trimming took off 5 bases at V and 4 bases at J, with 14 bases between the two ends. The CDR3 sequence is 14 residues long.

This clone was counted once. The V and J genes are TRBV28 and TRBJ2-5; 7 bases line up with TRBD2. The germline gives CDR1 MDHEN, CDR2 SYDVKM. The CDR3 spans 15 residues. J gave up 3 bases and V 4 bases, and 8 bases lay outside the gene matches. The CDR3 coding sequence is TGTGCCAGCAGTTCGGGAGAGGCGGGAGAAGAGACCCAGTACTTC. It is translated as CASSSGEAGEETQYF.

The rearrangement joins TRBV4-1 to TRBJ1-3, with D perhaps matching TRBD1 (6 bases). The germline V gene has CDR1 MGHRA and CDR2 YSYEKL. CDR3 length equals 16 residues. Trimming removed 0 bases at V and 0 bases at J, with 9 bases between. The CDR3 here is CASSQDQGSSGNTIYF. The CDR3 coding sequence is TGCGCCAGCAGCCAAGATCAGGGGAGCTCTGGAAACACCATATATTTT.

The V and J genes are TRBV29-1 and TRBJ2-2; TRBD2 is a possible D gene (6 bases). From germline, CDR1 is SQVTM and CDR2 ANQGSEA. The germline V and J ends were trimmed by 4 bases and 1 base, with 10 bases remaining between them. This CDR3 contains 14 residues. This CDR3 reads CSVGGTLNTGELFF. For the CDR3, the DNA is TGCAGCGTTGGCGGGACGCTGAACACCGGGGAGCTGTTTTTT.

CDR3 protein: CAISLRDRVMDEQFF. DNA of the CDR3: TGTGCCATCAGTCTCCGGGACAGGGTCATGGATGAGCAGTTCTTC. The chain uses TRBV10-3 and TRBJ2-1; 9 bases agree with TRBD1. Germline CDR1 reads ENHRY; CDR2 reads SYGVKD. The CDR3 is 15 residues long. V shed 5 bases and J 8 bases; nucleotides not matched to a gene: 10.

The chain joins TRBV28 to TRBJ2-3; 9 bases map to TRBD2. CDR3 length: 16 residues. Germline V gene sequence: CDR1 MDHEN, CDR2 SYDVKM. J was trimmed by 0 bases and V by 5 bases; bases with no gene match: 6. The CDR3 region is CASSPITSGSTDTQYF. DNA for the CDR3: TGTGCCAGCAGTCCCATAACTAGCGGGAGCACAGATACGCAGTATTTT.

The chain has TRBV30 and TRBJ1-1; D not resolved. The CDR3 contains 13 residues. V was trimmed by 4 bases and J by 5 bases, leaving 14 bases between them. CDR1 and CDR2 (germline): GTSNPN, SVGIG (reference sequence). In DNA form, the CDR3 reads TGTGCCTGGATCCTCAGAGGAGGGACTGAAGCTTTCTTT. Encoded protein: CAWILRGGTEAFF.

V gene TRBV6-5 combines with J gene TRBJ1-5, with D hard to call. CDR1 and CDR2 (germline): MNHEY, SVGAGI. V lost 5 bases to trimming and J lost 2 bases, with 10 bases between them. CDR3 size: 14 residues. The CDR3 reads CASSQEFGNQPQHF. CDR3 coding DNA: TGTGCCAGCAGTCAGGAATTTGGCAATCAGCCCCAGCATTTT.

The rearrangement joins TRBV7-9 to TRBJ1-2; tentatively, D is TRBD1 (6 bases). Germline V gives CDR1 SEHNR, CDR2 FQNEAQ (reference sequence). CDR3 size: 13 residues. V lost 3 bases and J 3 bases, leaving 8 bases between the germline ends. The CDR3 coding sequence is TGTGCCAGCAGCTTTCCAGGGGACTATGGCTACACCTTC. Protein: CASSFPGDYGYTF.

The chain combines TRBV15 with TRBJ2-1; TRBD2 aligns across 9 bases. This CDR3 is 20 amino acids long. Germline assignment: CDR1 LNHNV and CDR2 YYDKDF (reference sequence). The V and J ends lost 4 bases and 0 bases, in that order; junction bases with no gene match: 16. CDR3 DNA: TGTGCCACCAGCATAGATATGACTAGCGGAAAACTTAGCTCCTACAATGAGCAGTTCTTC. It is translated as CATSIDMTSGKLSSYNEQFF.

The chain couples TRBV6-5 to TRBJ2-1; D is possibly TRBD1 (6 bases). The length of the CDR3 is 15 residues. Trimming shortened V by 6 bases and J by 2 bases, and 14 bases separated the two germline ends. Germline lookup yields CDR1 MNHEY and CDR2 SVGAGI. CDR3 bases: TGTGCCAGCAGACCCGGGACAACCGCCTACAATGAGCAGTTCTTC. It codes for CASRPGTTAYNEQFF.

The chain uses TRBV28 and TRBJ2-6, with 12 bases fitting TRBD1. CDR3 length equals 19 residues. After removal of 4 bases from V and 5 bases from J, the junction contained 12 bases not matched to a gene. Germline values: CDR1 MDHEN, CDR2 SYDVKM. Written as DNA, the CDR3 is TGTGCCAGCAGTTCCCATACCGGGACAGGGGGCCTTCGGGCCAACGTCCTGACTTTC. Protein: CASSSHTGTGGLRANVLTF.

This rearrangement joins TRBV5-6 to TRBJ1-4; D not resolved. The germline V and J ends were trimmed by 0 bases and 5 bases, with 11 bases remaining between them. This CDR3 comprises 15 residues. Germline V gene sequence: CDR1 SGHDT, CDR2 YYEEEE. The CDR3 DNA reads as TGTGCCAGCAGCTTGGCCGCGGGAGGGAATGAAAAACTGTTTTTT. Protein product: CASSLAAGGNEKLFF.

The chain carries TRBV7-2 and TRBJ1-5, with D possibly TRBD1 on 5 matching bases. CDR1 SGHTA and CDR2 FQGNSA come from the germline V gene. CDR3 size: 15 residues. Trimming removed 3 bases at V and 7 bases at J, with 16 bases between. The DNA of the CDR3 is TGTGCCAGCAGCTTGATGGGAGGGGTCGAACAGCCCCAGCATTTT. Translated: CASSLMGGVEQPQHF.